Listed below are T cell receptor beta chains from one sample, sequenced in a study of cytomegalovirus exposure and HLA in healthy donors. Profiling relied on immunoSEQ multiplex PCR, and the TCRdb table lists in-frame clones only, not all of them. This sample has over 130,000 clones; 65% to 90% occur once, and the top ten carry 0.95% to 1.5%. The sequenced sample was PBMCs. The receptors were sampled from a female donor in good health and CMV-seronegative. Each CDR3 is given with its conserved first and last residue. The order of the fields is CDR3 DNA, CDR3 protein, clone size, V gene, D gene, J gene. The D gene is left open where the match is weak. Only part of the rows carry a size: once, few, many, or a class if the clone is expanded.

CDR3 DNA: TGTGCCAGCAGGAGGGAGATAGGGTCATTCGCCCGCACAGATACGCAGTATTTT; CDR3 protein: CASRREIGSFARTDTQYF; clone size: .; V gene: TRBV2; D gene: .; J gene: TRBJ2-3
CDR3 DNA: TGTGCCAGCAGTACGATACTGACGGGGGAGCAGTACTTC; CDR3 protein: CASSTILTGEQYF; clone size: .; V gene: TRBV28; D gene: .; J gene: TRBJ2-7
CDR3 DNA: TGTGCCTGGAGTGTACATAGCGGGAGGGCCCGCGAGCAGTACTTC; CDR3 protein: CAWSVHSGRAREQYF; clone size: .; V gene: TRBV30; D gene: TRBD2; J gene: TRBJ2-7
CDR3 DNA: TGTGCCTGGGGACAGTCTAATCAGCCCCAGCATTTT; CDR3 protein: CAWGQSNQPQHF; clone size: .; V gene: TRBV30; D gene: .; J gene: TRBJ1-5
CDR3 DNA: TGTGCCAGCAGCTTGGGGGGGAGGGACATGACCTATGGCTACACCTTC; CDR3 protein: CASSLGGRDMTYGYTF; clone size: .; V gene: TRBV5-6; D gene: .; J gene: TRBJ1-2
CDR3 DNA: TGTGCCAGCCGGGACAGGGGATACGAGCAGTACTTC; CDR3 protein: CASRDRGYEQYF; clone size: few; V gene: TRBV6-1; D gene: TRBD1; J gene: TRBJ2-7
CDR3 DNA: TGCGCCAGCAGTGAGTCGACAGGGGGAAACACCATATATTTT; CDR3 protein: CASSESTGGNTIYF; clone size: .; V gene: TRBV10-2; D gene: TRBD1; J gene: TRBJ1-3
CDR3 DNA: TGTGCCAGCAGGGAGGGACAGGGGGCAGTCGAGCAGTACTTC; CDR3 protein: CASREGQGAVEQYF; clone size: .; V gene: TRBV5-5; D gene: TRBD1; J gene: TRBJ2-7
CDR3 DNA: TGTGCCAGCAGTGCTCCGGGGGAGCTGTTTTTT; CDR3 protein: CASSAPGELFF; clone size: .; V gene: TRBV2; D gene: .; J gene: TRBJ2-2
CDR3 DNA: TGTGCCAGCAGCCCCGCCCCAGTCGATACGCAGTATTTT; CDR3 protein: CASSPAPVDTQYF; clone size: once; V gene: TRBV7-3; D gene: .; J gene: TRBJ2-3
CDR3 DNA: TGCAGCGTCACTGGGACTAACTACGAGCAGTACTTC; CDR3 protein: CSVTGTNYEQYF; clone size: .; V gene: TRBV29-1; D gene: TRBD2; J gene: TRBJ2-7
CDR3 DNA: TGTGCCAGTGCTCCCAGGACAGGGGCCACTTACGAGCAGTACTTC; CDR3 protein: CASAPRTGATYEQYF; clone size: .; V gene: TRBV19; D gene: TRBD1; J gene: TRBJ2-7
CDR3 DNA: TGTGCCAGCAGTGTTACAGGGGTTTCTGAAGCTTTCTTT; CDR3 protein: CASSVTGVSEAFF; clone size: .; V gene: TRBV25-1; D gene: TRBD1; J gene: TRBJ1-1
CDR3 DNA: TGCGCCAGCAGCCAAGAAGACAACCTCAATCAGCCCCAGCATTTT; CDR3 protein: CASSQEDNLNQPQHF; clone size: .; V gene: TRBV4-1; D gene: .; J gene: TRBJ1-5
CDR3 DNA: TGTGCCTGGAACATGGGGACATCTGGAAACACCATATATTTT; CDR3 protein: CAWNMGTSGNTIYF; clone size: .; V gene: TRBV30; D gene: .; J gene: TRBJ1-3
CDR3 DNA: TGTGCCAGCAGCCCTCAGGGGCCCACCATGAACACTGAAGCTTTCTTT; CDR3 protein: CASSPQGPTMNTEAFF; clone size: .; V gene: TRBV6-6; D gene: .; J gene: TRBJ1-1
CDR3 DNA: TGTGCCAGCAGGGGACGGGGGGCAAGGGAAGGTCAGCCCCAGCATTTT; CDR3 protein: CASRGRGAREGQPQHF; clone size: .; V gene: TRBV2; D gene: .; J gene: TRBJ1-5
CDR3 DNA: TGCGCCAGCAGCTTGGTGGCCGGGAGAACGACAGATACGCAGTATTTT; CDR3 protein: CASSLVAGRTTDTQYF; clone size: .; V gene: TRBV5-1; D gene: .; J gene: TRBJ2-3
CDR3 DNA: TGTGCCAGCAGTGAAATTTTAATGGACACGAGTACCTACGAGCAGTACTTC; CDR3 protein: CASSEILMDTSTYEQYF; clone size: .; V gene: TRBV6-1; D gene: .; J gene: TRBJ2-7
CDR3 DNA: TGCGCCAGCAGCCAAGACCGGGAAGAGACCCAGTACTTC; CDR3 protein: CASSQDREETQYF; clone size: .; V gene: TRBV5-1; D gene: .; J gene: TRBJ2-5
CDR3 DNA: TGTGCCACCAGGGGGGGGCTTAACACTGAAGCTTTCTTT; CDR3 protein: CATRGGLNTEAFF; clone size: .; V gene: TRBV28; D gene: TRBD1; J gene: TRBJ1-1
CDR3 DNA: TGTGCCAGCAGCTTAGGGTCCGGCACTGAAGCTTTCTTT; CDR3 protein: CASSLGSGTEAFF; clone size: once; V gene: TRBV7-6; D gene: .; J gene: TRBJ1-1
CDR3 DNA: TGTGCCAGCAGCTCCTTAGCGACAATTTCCTACGAGCAGTACTTC; CDR3 protein: CASSSLATISYEQYF; clone size: few; V gene: TRBV13; D gene: .; J gene: TRBJ2-7
CDR3 DNA: TGTGCCAGCAGGGGGCGGCCTAGCGGAAACCAGTACTTC; CDR3 protein: CASRGRPSGNQYF; clone size: .; V gene: TRBV28; D gene: TRBD2; J gene: TRBJ2-7
CDR3 DNA: TGTGCTAGCGGATTAGGACAGAACAATGAGCAGTTCTTC; CDR3 protein: CASGLGQNNEQFF; clone size: .; V gene: TRBV7-7; D gene: .; J gene: TRBJ2-1
CDR3 DNA: TGTGCCAGCAGTTTCTCGACTAGCGGGGAATACGAGCAGTACTTC; CDR3 protein: CASSFSTSGEYEQYF; clone size: .; V gene: TRBV27; D gene: TRBD2; J gene: TRBJ2-7
CDR3 DNA: TGTGCCATCAGTGATCTAGACCGAGAGCAGTACTTC; CDR3 protein: CAISDLDREQYF; clone size: .; V gene: TRBV10-3; D gene: .; J gene: TRBJ2-7
CDR3 DNA: TGTGCCAGCAGTCACAACAGGGGCGCCTACGAGCAGTACTTC; CDR3 protein: CASSHNRGAYEQYF; clone size: once; V gene: TRBV6-5; D gene: TRBD1; J gene: TRBJ2-7
CDR3 DNA: TGTGCCAGCAGCCCGCCGGGAGGAGGTGGTGTCGCTGATACGCAGTATTTT; CDR3 protein: CASSPPGGGGVADTQYF; clone size: once; V gene: TRBV7-2; D gene: TRBD2; J gene: TRBJ2-3
CDR3 DNA: TGTGCCAGCAGTGATGGGCTAGCGGGAGTCGGCAATGAGCAGTTCTTC; CDR3 protein: CASSDGLAGVGNEQFF; clone size: .; V gene: TRBV2; D gene: TRBD2; J gene: TRBJ2-1
CDR3 DNA: TGTGCCAGCGTTTCTCCGGGCGGGAGGTTCAATGAGCAGTTCTTC; CDR3 protein: CASVSPGGRFNEQFF; clone size: .; V gene: TRBV25-1; D gene: TRBD2; J gene: TRBJ2-1
CDR3 DNA: TGCGCCAGCAGCTTGGGACTAGCGGGGACCTACAATGAGCAGTTCTTC; CDR3 protein: CASSLGLAGTYNEQFF; clone size: .; V gene: TRBV5-1; D gene: TRBD2; J gene: TRBJ2-1
CDR3 DNA: TGCAGCGCGGCGGGACTAAACACTGAAGCTTTCTTT; CDR3 protein: CSAAGLNTEAFF; clone size: .; V gene: TRBV29-1; D gene: .; J gene: TRBJ1-1
CDR3 DNA: TGTGCCAGCAGTACCTTTGGCAGGGCTACCACTGAAGCTTTCTTT; CDR3 protein: CASSTFGRATTEAFF; clone size: .; V gene: TRBV6-5; D gene: .; J gene: TRBJ1-1
CDR3 DNA: TGTGCCAGCGGCCACATAAATCAGCCCCAGCATTTT; CDR3 protein: CASGHINQPQHF; clone size: .; V gene: TRBV9; D gene: .; J gene: TRBJ1-5
CDR3 DNA: TGTGCCAGCAGGCCATCGGACAGGAACTATGGCTACACCTTC; CDR3 protein: CASRPSDRNYGYTF; clone size: .; V gene: TRBV6-4; D gene: TRBD1; J gene: TRBJ1-2
CDR3 DNA: TGTGCCATCGGGACTAGCGGCTACAATGAGCAGTTCTTC; CDR3 protein: CAIGTSGYNEQFF; clone size: .; V gene: TRBV27; D gene: TRBD2; J gene: TRBJ2-1
CDR3 DNA: TGTGCCAGCAGTCCGCAGAGGACAGGGCACTCTGGAAACACCATATATTTT; CDR3 protein: CASSPQRTGHSGNTIYF; clone size: .; V gene: TRBV27; D gene: TRBD1; J gene: TRBJ1-3
CDR3 DNA: TGTGCCAGCAGCTACGGGACTACCCAGGGGGAGACCCAGTACTTC; CDR3 protein: CASSYGTTQGETQYF; clone size: .; V gene: TRBV7-3; D gene: .; J gene: TRBJ2-5
CDR3 DNA: TGTGCCAGCAGCTCGAGCTCCTACGAGCAGTACTTC; CDR3 protein: CASSSSSYEQYF; clone size: few; V gene: TRBV5-4; D gene: .; J gene: TRBJ2-7
CDR3 DNA: TGTGCCAGCAGGCAACAGGGGGTGGGGGAGCAGTTCTTC; CDR3 protein: CASRQQGVGEQFF; clone size: .; V gene: TRBV2; D gene: TRBD1; J gene: TRBJ2-1
CDR3 DNA: TGTGCCAGCAGTGAACCGACTATGAACACTGAAGCTTTCTTT; CDR3 protein: CASSEPTMNTEAFF; clone size: .; V gene: TRBV6-1; D gene: .; J gene: TRBJ1-1
CDR3 DNA: TGTGCCAGCAGTTTCGGGGGGACAGGGAACTACGAGCAGTACTTC; CDR3 protein: CASSFGGTGNYEQYF; clone size: .; V gene: TRBV6-5; D gene: TRBD1; J gene: TRBJ2-7
CDR3 DNA: TGTGCCAGCAGTTACAAAACAGGGGCGTTTACTGAAGCTTTCTTT; CDR3 protein: CASSYKTGAFTEAFF; clone size: .; V gene: TRBV6-5; D gene: TRBD1; J gene: TRBJ1-1
CDR3 DNA: TGTGCCAGCAGCTTAGATCCGGGCCGGGGGGCCGGCTATGGCTACACCTTC; CDR3 protein: CASSLDPGRGAGYGYTF; clone size: .; V gene: TRBV11-2; D gene: .; J gene: TRBJ1-2